A selection of T cell receptor beta chains follows, all from one sample in a study of memory CD4+ T cells and cytomegalovirus serostatus. The table came from immunoSEQ multiplex PCR; TCRdb's copy has only in-frame clones and leaves some out. The sample holds about 61,000 clones, around 80% seen once. Sequenced material: memory CD4+ T cells from blood. The receptors here all came from an adult in good health and CMV-seronegative. Some clones in this sample may be carry-over from other donors' samples. Both conserved end residues are part of each CDR3. A D gene is named only where the DNA matches it firmly. Clone sizes are given selectively: once, few, many, or a class where the clone is expanded.

V: TRBV25-1
D: NA
J: TRBJ1-2
size: NA
CDR3: CASSGPGTEAYYGYTF
DNA: TGTGCCAGCAGTGGCCCGGGAACGGAGGCGTACTATGGCTACACCTTC

V: TRBV6-5
D: NA
J: TRBJ1-5
size: NA
CDR3: CASSRDLTQNQPQHF
DNA: TGTGCCAGCAGTCGCGATCTCACGCAGAATCAGCCCCAGCATTTT

V: TRBV5-1
D: NA
J: TRBJ2-3
size: NA
CDR3: CASSWATDTQYF
DNA: TGCGCCAGCAGCTGGGCCACAGATACGCAGTATTTT

V: TRBV25-1
D: TRBD2
J: TRBJ2-7
size: NA
CDR3: CASSIREANTYEQYF
DNA: TGTGCCAGCTCCATACGGGAGGCTAACACCTACGAGCAGTACTTC

V: TRBV5-1
D: TRBD1
J: TRBJ1-5
size: NA
CDR3: CASHFRRGTGGPSNQPQHF
DNA: TGCGCCAGCCATTTTAGACGCGGGACAGGGGGGCCTAGCAATCAGCCCCAGCATTTT

V: TRBV5-6
D: TRBD1
J: TRBJ2-5
size: NA
CDR3: CASSLTRDRGETQYF
DNA: TGTGCCAGCAGCTTGACCCGGGACAGGGGAGAGACCCAGTACTTC

V: TRBV11-2
D: TRBD1
J: TRBJ2-3
size: NA
CDR3: CASKEWAGGMGTQYF
DNA: TGTGCCAGCAAAGAGTGGGCAGGGGGTATGGGTACGCAGTATTTT

V: TRBV6-5
D: NA
J: TRBJ1-5
size: NA
CDR3: CASSWTEHQPQHF
DNA: TGTGCCAGCAGTTGGACAGAGCATCAGCCCCAGCATTTT

V: TRBV5-6
D: NA
J: TRBJ1-2
size: NA
CDR3: CASSPVTTGFGYGYTF
DNA: TGTGCCAGCAGCCCGGTGACAACTGGATTTGGCTATGGCTACACCTTC

V: TRBV27
D: NA
J: TRBJ2-7
size: NA
CDR3: CASSTSYEQYF
DNA: TGTGCCAGCAGTACCTCCTACGAGCAGTACTTC

V: TRBV7-2
D: NA
J: TRBJ2-3
size: NA
CDR3: CASSPSALSTDTQYF
DNA: TGTGCCAGCAGCCCTAGCGCCCTAAGCACAGATACGCAGTATTTT

V: TRBV5-6
D: NA
J: TRBJ2-1
size: once
CDR3: CASSLMVYGGNEQFF
DNA: TGTGCCAGCAGCTTAATGGTATACGGTGGGAATGAGCAGTTCTTC

V: TRBV5-1
D: TRBD1
J: TRBJ1-2
size: NA
CDR3: CASRPGTGGDYVYGYTF
DNA: TGCGCCAGCAGACCTGGGACAGGGGGCGACTACGTCTATGGCTACACCTTC

V: TRBV6-6
D: NA
J: TRBJ2-1
size: NA
CDR3: CASSYSRVGSNEQFF
DNA: TGTGCCAGCAGTTACTCGAGGGTCGGGAGCAATGAGCAGTTCTTC

V: TRBV6-5
D: TRBD1
J: TRBJ2-7
size: NA
CDR3: CASSYSGTGGFYEQYF
DNA: TGTGCCAGCAGTTACTCCGGGACAGGGGGTTTCTACGAGCAGTACTTC

V: TRBV28
D: NA
J: TRBJ1-1
size: NA
CDR3: CASSSTGTNTEAFF
DNA: TGTGCCAGCAGTTCGACAGGAACGAACACTGAAGCTTTCTTT

V: TRBV27
D: NA
J: TRBJ2-7
size: NA
CDR3: CASRIRRDGFYEQYF
DNA: TGTGCCAGCCGGATACGCCGGGACGGGTTTTACGAGCAGTACTTC

V: TRBV9
D: NA
J: TRBJ2-4
size: NA
CDR3: CASSSNREDIQYF
DNA: TGTGCCAGCAGCTCCAATAGGGAGGACATTCAGTACTTC

V: TRBV12-2
D: NA
J: TRBJ1-3
size: few
CDR3: CASRFRLGNTIYF
DNA: TGTGCAAGTCGCTTTAGGTTGGGAAACACCATATATTTT

V: TRBV4-1
D: NA
J: TRBJ1-2
size: NA
CDR3: CASSQAGALGYTF
DNA: TGCGCCAGCAGCCAAGCAGGGGCCTTAGGCTACACCTTC

V: TRBV7-2
D: TRBD1
J: TRBJ1-5
size: NA
CDR3: CASSVGQGSLFYQPQHF
DNA: TGTGCCAGCAGCGTGGGACAGGGGTCACTATTCTATCAGCCCCAGCATTTT

V: TRBV4-3
D: TRBD1
J: TRBJ1-2
size: NA
CDR3: CASSQDGTGVRGYTF
DNA: TGCGCCAGCAGCCAAGATGGGACAGGGGTTCGTGGCTACACCTTC

V: TRBV6-5
D: TRBD2
J: TRBJ2-7
size: NA
CDR3: CASSRRGTSPYEQYF
DNA: TGTGCCAGCAGTCGCCGCGGGACTAGTCCCTACGAGCAGTACTTC

V: TRBV2
D: NA
J: TRBJ2-5
size: NA
CDR3: CASSERVQGETQYF
DNA: TGTGCCAGCAGTGAAAGGGTACAGGGAGAGACCCAGTACTTC

V: TRBV27
D: TRBD1
J: TRBJ1-1
size: NA
CDR3: CASRDAKNRGREAFF
DNA: TGTGCCAGCAGGGACGCAAAAAACAGGGGGAGGGAAGCTTTCTTT

V: TRBV9
D: NA
J: TRBJ2-5
size: NA
CDR3: CASSVVGGAGETQYF
DNA: TGTGCCAGCAGCGTAGTGGGGGGGGCTGGGGAGACCCAGTACTTC

V: TRBV10-1
D: NA
J: TRBJ1-5
size: NA
CDR3: CASSGGVFSNQPQHF
DNA: TGCGCCAGCAGTGGGGGCGTCTTTAGCAATCAGCCCCAGCATTTT

V: TRBV6-5
D: NA
J: TRBJ2-5
size: NA
CDR3: CASSYTGSETQYF
DNA: TGTGCCAGCAGTTATACAGGGAGCGAGACCCAGTACTTC

V: TRBV30
D: NA
J: TRBJ2-7
size: NA
CDR3: CAWSRDAASYEQYF
DNA: TGTGCCTGGAGTCGGGACGCGGCCTCCTACGAGCAGTACTTC

V: TRBV18
D: NA
J: TRBJ2-4
size: NA
CDR3: CASSPPGSAKNIQYF
DNA: TGTGCCAGCTCACCACCGGGGTCAGCCAAAAACATTCAGTACTTC

V: TRBV18
D: TRBD1
J: TRBJ2-7
size: NA
CDR3: CASSEQGDLGQYF
DNA: TGTGCCAGCTCAGAACAGGGGGATCTAGGGCAGTACTTC

V: TRBV9
D: NA
J: TRBJ2-1
size: few
CDR3: CASSVDWMGADSPTEQFF
DNA: TGTGCCAGCAGCGTAGATTGGATGGGGGCGGATTCCCCGACTGAGCAGTTCTTC